What follows are 26 T cell receptor beta chains derived from one specimen sequenced in a study of T cell changes during pregnancy in multiple sclerosis. The method was immunoSEQ multiplex PCR; TCRdb's version includes in-frame clones alone and lacks a portion of them. In the table there are about 44,000 clones, 89% of which are singletons. The sample consisted of CD4+ T cells from peripheral blood mononuclear cells, taken after pregnancy. The receptors shown here come from a female donor with multiple sclerosis, enrolled in a pregnancy study.

This clone came up once. This rearrangement joins TRBV5-1 to TRBJ1-4; 10 nucleotides line up with TRBD1. CDR1 SGHRS and CDR2 YFSETQ come from the germline V gene. V lost 4 bases and J lost 8; bases outside the gene matches: 11. The CDR3 loop spans 16 amino acids. The DNA for the CDR3 is TGCGCCAGCAGCCCGGGACAGGGGATAGGGGGCGAAAAACTGTTTTTT. Protein: CASSPGQGIGGEKLFF.

The V call is TRBV4-2, the J call TRBJ1-1; D not certain. Germline V gives CDR1 LGHNA, CDR2 YNFKEQ. V dropped 1 base and J dropped 6 bases, with 12 bases sitting between them. The CDR3 consists of 14 residues. Here the CDR3 DNA reads TGTGCCAGCAGCCAAGTTACCAAACGGGCTGAAGCTTTCTTT. It is translated as CASSQVTKRAEAFF.

The chain combines TRBV6-1 with TRBJ1-2; 7 bases are a match to TRBD1. This CDR3 comprises 15 residues. Germline loops: CDR1 MNHNS, CDR2 SASEGT. The junction had 12 bases not matched to a gene; V was cut back by 3 bases and J by 8 bases. In DNA, the CDR3 is TGTGCCAGCAGTGACGGTTTGAACAGGGGATGGGGCTACACCTTC. Translated, it gives CASSDGLNRGWGYTF.

The chain couples TRBV19 to TRBJ1-3; 9 nucleotides match TRBD1. The V gene's germline CDR1 is LNHDA and CDR2 SQIVND (reference sequence). With 5 bases clipped from V and 2 bases from J, the junction kept 4 bases outside the gene matches. The CDR3 sequence is 15 residues long. CDR3 protein: CASSPWTGAGNTIYF. In nucleotides, the CDR3 is TGTGCCAGTAGTCCCTGGACAGGGGCTGGAAACACCATATATTTT.

This rearrangement joins TRBV5-1 to TRBJ2-3; TRBD1 might be the D (5 bases). The ends were cut back, 0 bases at V and 2 bases at J, with 10 bases in the middle. This CDR3 is 15 amino acids long. CDR1 and CDR2 (germline): SGHRS, YFSETQ. The CDR3 spells CASSLAQGPTDTQYF. The CDR3 DNA reads TGCGCCAGCAGCTTGGCGCAGGGTCCCACAGATACGCAGTATTTT.

The J gene is TRBJ2-5, the V gene TRBV7-2; maybe TRBD2 (6 bases). Between the trimmed V and J ends, which lost 5 bases and 5 bases, there was a span of 9 bases. This CDR3 is built from 12 residues. Per the germline V gene, CDR1 is SGHTA and CDR2 is FQGNSA. This CDR3 reads CASSRDSETQYF. The CDR3 DNA reads as TGTGCCAGCAGCCGGGACTCCGAGACCCAGTACTTC.

CDR3 protein: CASRQPGQGAMQYF. DNA for the CDR3: TGTGCCAGCAGGCAACCGGGACAGGGTGCCATGCAGTACTTC. The V gene is TRBV28, the J gene TRBJ2-7; TRBD1 matches 9 bases. V lost 6 bases and J lost 9; bases outside the gene matches: 12. The CDR3 runs 14 residues. Germline V gene sequence: CDR1 MDHEN, CDR2 SYDVKM.

V gene TRBV25-1 combines with J gene TRBJ2-5; 7 bases are shared with TRBD1. The CDR3 length is 16 residues. Germline V lookup: CDR1 MGHDK, CDR2 SYGVNS. The V segment lost 2 bases and the J segment 4 bases; nucleotides outside the gene matches: 10. CDR3 DNA sequence: TGTGCCAGCAGTGAAGCCGGCGACAGGGACGGAGAGACCCAGTACTTC. Its protein is CASSEAGDRDGETQYF.

The chain employs TRBV7-9 and TRBJ2-5; a possible D gene is TRBD1 (6 bases). Germline-derived CDR1 and CDR2 are SEHNR and FQNEAQ (reference sequence). V shed 5 bases and J shed 4 bases, with 14 bases lying between them. CDR3 length equals 14 residues. The DNA of the CDR3 is TGTGCCAGCAGCCGTCCTCCCAGGGGAGAGACCCAGTACTTC. Protein sequence: CASSRPPRGETQYF.

The CDR3 loop is CAIREGLAGTKQYF. The CDR3 DNA reads as TGTGCCATCAGGGAGGGACTAGCGGGAACAAAGCAGTACTTC. The rearrangement links TRBV10-3 to TRBJ2-7, with 13 bases that match TRBD2. V dropped 6 bases and J dropped 8; count of bases not matched to a gene: 7. The germline V gene has CDR1 ENHRY and CDR2 SYGVKD. The CDR3 is 14 residues long.

V is TRBV6-5 and J is TRBJ1-1; D ambiguous. This CDR3 is built from 13 residues. CDR1 and CDR2 (germline): MNHEY, SVGAGI. Deletions cut 6 bases from V and 3 bases from J, with 11 bases between. As DNA, the CDR3 is TGTGCCAGCAGAAGAACAGTATACACTGAAGCTTTCTTT. As protein: CASRRTVYTEAFF.

The chain carries TRBV9 and TRBJ2-7; the match to TRBD2 covers 8 bases. J gave up 7 bases and V 4 bases, and 10 bases lay outside the gene matches. In germline, CDR1 is SGDLS, CDR2 YYNGEE. CDR3 length equals 14 residues. The CDR3 DNA sequence: TGTGCCAGCAGCCTGGCGGGAGGCCGGGGGGAGCAGTACTTC. It is translated as CASSLAGGRGEQYF.

This chain uses TRBV30 with TRBJ2-7; 12 bases agree with TRBD2. Germline CDR1 reads GTSNPN; CDR2 reads SVGIG (reference sequence). J lost 0 bases, V lost 7 bases, and 7 bases had no gene match. The CDR3 totals 15 residues. CDR3 sequence (DNA): TGTGCCTCAGATACTAGCGGGAGGAGCTCCTACGAGCAGTACTTC. Residues: CASDTSGRSSYEQYF.

The rearrangement joins TRBV5-1 to TRBJ2-5; perhaps TRBD2 as D (5 bases). The ends were cut back, 6 bases at V and 4 bases at J, with 22 bases in the middle. The CDR3 loop spans 16 amino acids. Per germline, CDR1 SGHRS and CDR2 YFSETQ. DNA for the CDR3: TGCGCCAGCACCGTAAACGGGGATTTGGTCGGAGAGACCCAGTACTTC. Amino acid sequence: CASTVNGDLVGETQYF.

The chain is built from TRBV19 and TRBJ2-2; TRBD1 agrees at 8 bases. This CDR3 contains 16 residues. V gave up 4 bases and J gave up 4 bases; unmatched junction bases: 8. CDR1 and CDR2 (germline): LNHDA, SQIVND (reference sequence). CDR3 protein: CASSTADRDVTGELFF. CDR3 nucleotides: TGTGCCAGTAGTACAGCGGACAGGGACGTCACCGGGGAGCTGTTTTTT.

The rearrangement joins TRBV30 to TRBJ1-5; D uncertain. Germline-derived CDR1 and CDR2 are GTSNPN and SVGIG (reference sequence). V lost 0 bases and J 5 bases, leaving 17 bases between the germline ends. CDR3 length equals 16 residues. The CDR3 region has the DNA TGTGCCTGGAGTGTACCTCGCTTAGGCGGGCATCAGCCCCAGCATTTT. This encodes CAWSVPRLGGHQPQHF.

This chain uses TRBV5-4 with TRBJ2-1; 10 bases fit TRBD2. Germline assignment: CDR1 SGHNT and CDR2 YYREEE (reference sequence). CDR3 length equals 16 residues. J gave up 2 bases and V 3 bases, and 5 bases lay outside the gene matches. The CDR3 loop is CASSSSGRGPYNEQFF. As DNA, the CDR3 is TGTGCCAGCAGCTCGAGCGGGAGGGGGCCCTACAATGAGCAGTTCTTC.

This chain joins TRBV6-4 and TRBJ2-3; 8 nucleotides match TRBD1. Germline V gives CDR1 MRHNA, CDR2 SNTAGT. The CDR3 has 15 residues. With V trimmed by 3 bases and J by 2 bases, 4 bases remained unmatched. CDR3 sequence (DNA): TGTGCCAGCAGTGAAATGGGACAGGCCACAGATACGCAGTATTTT. Its protein product is CASSEMGQATDTQYF.

The chain combines TRBV27 with TRBJ2-7; 12 positions match TRBD2. Germline CDR1 is MNHEY and CDR2 is SMNVEV (reference sequence). The CDR3 has 16 amino acids. The junction had 9 bases not matched to a gene; V was cut back by 5 bases and J by 4 bases. The CDR3 is CASSPFLTSGSYEQYF. CDR3 sequence (DNA): TGTGCCAGCAGTCCCTTCTTGACTAGCGGGAGTTACGAGCAGTACTTC.

The chain uses TRBV4-2 and TRBJ2-5; 8 positions agree with TRBD2. Germline V lookup: CDR1 LGHNA, CDR2 YNFKEQ. The CDR3 has 15 amino acids. J was trimmed by 0 bases and V by 1 base; bases with no gene match: 1. CDR3 sequence: CASSQGTSNQETQYF. In DNA form, the CDR3 reads TGTGCCAGCAGCCAAGGGACTAGCAACCAAGAGACCCAGTACTTC.

The gene calls are TRBV18 and TRBJ2-1, with 11 bases that match TRBD1. CDR1 is KGHSH, CDR2 LQKENI, per germline. Losses at the gene ends were 6 bases for V and 5 bases for J; bases not matched to a gene: 9. There are 16 residues in the CDR3. This CDR3 reads CASSQRTGGADNEQFF. CDR3 sequence (DNA): TGTGCCAGCTCTCAAAGGACAGGGGGCGCCGACAATGAGCAGTTCTTC.

The rearrangement joins TRBV4-2 to TRBJ1-5; TRBD1 matches 8 bases. V shed 4 bases, J shed 2 bases, and the junction held 7 bases outside the gene matches. Germline CDR1 LGHNA, CDR2 YNFKEQ. This CDR3 comprises 16 residues. Here the CDR3 reads CASSPDRGWGNQPQHF. The CDR3 DNA reads TGTGCCAGCAGCCCCGACAGGGGTTGGGGCAATCAGCCCCAGCATTTT.

There are a few counts of this clone. This chain uses TRBV2 with TRBJ2-7; 9 nucleotides align to TRBD1. This CDR3 spans 12 amino acids. Germline V CDR1 and CDR2: SNHLY, FYNNEI. Trimming took 9 bases from V and 6 from J; bases not matched to a gene: 6. The CDR3, as DNA: TGTGCCAGGAGGGACAGGGAGGCCGAGCAGTACTTC. It is translated as CARRDREAEQYF.

The chain recombines TRBV4-2 with TRBJ2-1; D perhaps matches TRBD1 (6 bases). The germline V gene has CDR1 LGHNA and CDR2 YNFKEQ. Trimming took off 4 bases at V and 5 bases at J, with 15 bases between the two ends. The CDR3 contains 15 residues. This chain's CDR3 is CASSPLGGIHNEQFF. The CDR3 DNA sequence: TGTGCCAGCAGCCCCTTAGGGGGAATCCACAATGAGCAGTTCTTC.

This sequence joins TRBV2 and TRBJ2-1; 11 positions match TRBD1. The CDR3 spans 18 residues. CDR1 and CDR2 (germline): SNHLY, FYNNEI. J gave up 0 bases and V 6 bases, and 10 bases lay outside the gene matches. This chain's CDR3 is CASRGQGGEADSYNEQFF. The CDR3 DNA reads TGTGCCAGCAGGGGACAGGGGGGAGAAGCGGACTCCTACAATGAGCAGTTCTTC.

The chain combines TRBV19 with TRBJ2-7, with 7 bases aligning to TRBD1. The CDR3 totals 13 residues. CDR1 LNHDA and CDR2 SQIVND come from the germline V gene (reference sequence). V lost 2 bases and J lost 6; bases outside the gene matches: 4. The DNA for the CDR3 is TGTGCCAGTAGTATACAACAGGGGAGCGAGCAGTACTTC. Its protein product is CASSIQQGSEQYF.